This entry lists 9 T cell receptor beta chains sequenced from one sample in a study of cytotoxic CD8 clonotypes in ibrutinib-treated CLL. The protocol was immunoSEQ multiplex PCR, while the TCRdb copy is restricted to in-frame clones and leaves out a portion. The sample includes some 120,000 clones, about 50% of them seen just once. The sequencing used PBMCs, collected after 24 months of ibrutinib treatment. The receptor source for this set is a human donor with chronic lymphocytic leukemia.

This clone was counted only a few times. This chain links TRBV30 with TRBJ1-2; tentatively, D is TRBD1 (6 bases). Germline-derived CDR1 and CDR2 are GTSNPN and SVGIG (reference sequence). The CDR3 extends over 11 amino acids. V was trimmed by 3 bases and J by 8 bases, leaving 10 bases between them. The CDR3 here is CAWRATGGYTF. In nucleotides, the CDR3 is TGTGCCTGGAGAGCAACAGGGGGCTACACCTTC.

The chain's CDR3 is CASSVDEYREQFF. The CDR3 region has the DNA TGTGCCAGCAGCGTAGATGAGTATCGTGAGCAGTTCTTC. The chain links TRBV9 to TRBJ2-1; D not resolved. CDR1 is SGDLS and CDR2 is YYNGEE in the germline V gene. Trimming left V 0 bases short and J 9 bases short, with 10 bases between. CDR3 length: 13 amino acids.

The CDR3, as DNA: TGCAGCGCCCGGAAGGGTTCTAGCACAGATACGCAGTATTTT. Translating gives CSARKGSSTDTQYF. The rearrangement uses TRBV29-1 and TRBJ2-3; D is unresolved. CDR3 length: 14 residues. The germline V and J ends were trimmed by 7 bases and 0 bases, with 14 bases remaining between them. CDR1 is SQVTM and CDR2 is ANQGSEA in the germline V gene.

This chain uses TRBV7-3 with TRBJ2-7; a weak D match, TRBD1 (5 bases). Germline values: CDR1 SGHTA, CDR2 FQGTGA. The CDR3 is made up of 13 amino acids. Trimming stripped 2 bases from V and 5 bases from J, with 10 bases between. The chain's CDR3 is CASSLRQQDEQYF. In DNA form, the CDR3 reads TGTGCCAGCAGCTTACGACAACAGGACGAGCAGTACTTC.

This chain connects TRBV4-3 to TRBJ2-2; either TRBD1 or TRBD2 may fit D (6 bases each). This CDR3 has 16 amino acids. Germline V gene lookup returns CDR1 LGHNA and CDR2 YSLEER. Between the trimmed V and J ends, which lost 1 base and 7 bases, there was a span of 16 bases. The CDR3 DNA reads TGCGCCAGCAGCCAAGGGGCAGCAGGGGAGGACGGGGAGCTGTTTTTT. Residues: CASSQGAAGEDGELFF.

This clone was detected only a few times. The chain couples TRBV27 to TRBJ2-7, with unresolved D. The germline V and J ends were trimmed by 6 bases and 5 bases, with 20 bases remaining between them. Germline V lookup: CDR1 MNHEY, CDR2 SMNVEV (reference sequence). This CDR3 is built from 15 residues. The CDR3 coding sequence is TGTGCCAGCAGCCGGTCCGGACGCTTAGTCCACGAGCAGTACTTC. This encodes CASSRSGRLVHEQYF.

DNA of the CDR3: TGTGCCAGCAGCTCCAGGGTTGGAAGGACTGAAGCTTTCTTT. Residues: CASSSRVGRTEAFF. The chain employs TRBV7-9 and TRBJ1-1, with D tentatively TRBD1 (5 bases). The CDR3 length is 14 residues. The V end lost 4 bases, the J end lost 5 bases, and 14 bases lay between the germline ends. CDR1 is SEHNR, CDR2 FQNEAQ, per germline (reference sequence).

This rearrangement joins TRBV7-3 to TRBJ2-6; D is uncertain. Germline CDR1 SGHTA, CDR2 FQGTGA. V shed 3 bases and J shed 3 bases, with 6 bases lying between them. This CDR3 has 14 amino acids. In DNA, the CDR3 is TGTGCCAGCAGCTTCCCTGGTGGGGCCAACGTCCTGACTTTC. Its translation: CASSFPGGANVLTF.

This chain joins TRBV5-1 and TRBJ1-3, with TRBD1 matching 10 bases. CDR3 length equals 15 residues. J gave up 3 bases and V 3 bases, and 3 bases lay outside the gene matches. In germline, CDR1 is SGHRS, CDR2 YFSETQ. This CDR3 reads CASSSGQGNGNTIYF. The CDR3 bases are TGCGCCAGCAGCTCGGGACAGGGGAATGGAAACACCATATATTTT.